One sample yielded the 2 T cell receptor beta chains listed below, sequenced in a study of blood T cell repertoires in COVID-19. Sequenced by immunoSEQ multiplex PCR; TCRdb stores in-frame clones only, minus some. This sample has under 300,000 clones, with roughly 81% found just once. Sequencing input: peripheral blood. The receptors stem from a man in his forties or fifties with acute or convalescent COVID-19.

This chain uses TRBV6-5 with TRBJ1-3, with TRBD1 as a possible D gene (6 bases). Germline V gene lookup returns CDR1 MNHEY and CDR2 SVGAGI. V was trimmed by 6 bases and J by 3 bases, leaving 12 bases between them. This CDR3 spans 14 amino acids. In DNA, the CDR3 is TGTGCCAGCAGCCTTACAGGGAATGGAAACACCATATATTTT. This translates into CASSLTGNGNTIYF.

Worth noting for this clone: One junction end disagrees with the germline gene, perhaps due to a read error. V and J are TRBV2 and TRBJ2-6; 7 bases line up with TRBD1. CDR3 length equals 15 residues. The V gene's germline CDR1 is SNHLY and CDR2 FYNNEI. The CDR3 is CASGDRESGANVLTF. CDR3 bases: TGTGCCAGCGGTGACAGGGAATCTGGGGCCAACGTCCTGACTTTC.